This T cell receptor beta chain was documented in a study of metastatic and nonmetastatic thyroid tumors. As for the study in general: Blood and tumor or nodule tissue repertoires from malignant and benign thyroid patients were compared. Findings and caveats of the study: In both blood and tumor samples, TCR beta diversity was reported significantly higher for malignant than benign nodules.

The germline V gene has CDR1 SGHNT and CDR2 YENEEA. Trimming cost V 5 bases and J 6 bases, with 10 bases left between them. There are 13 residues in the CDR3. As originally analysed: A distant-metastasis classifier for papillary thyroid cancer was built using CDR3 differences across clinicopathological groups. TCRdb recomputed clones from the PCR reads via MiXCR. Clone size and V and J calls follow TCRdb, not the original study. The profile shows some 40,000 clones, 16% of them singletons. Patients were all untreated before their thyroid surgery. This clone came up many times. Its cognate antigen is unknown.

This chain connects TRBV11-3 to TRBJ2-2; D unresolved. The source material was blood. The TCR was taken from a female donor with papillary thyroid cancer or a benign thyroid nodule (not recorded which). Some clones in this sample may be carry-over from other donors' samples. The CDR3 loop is CASSPRTPGELFF. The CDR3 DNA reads TGTGCCAGCAGCCCCCGGACCCCCGGGGAGCTGTTTTTT.